A single sample gave rise to the 29 T cell receptor beta chains below, sequenced in a study of blood T cell repertoires in COVID-19. The protocol was immunoSEQ multiplex PCR, while the TCRdb copy is restricted to in-frame clones and leaves out a portion. The sample has fewer than 200,000 clones, less than 85% seen once. The sample comprised PBMCs or T cells enriched from blood (not recorded which). Receptor source: a man aged 55 to 69 who had recovered from COVID-19.

The chain links TRBV5-1 to TRBJ1-2; no reliable D call. Germline assignment: CDR1 SGHRS and CDR2 YFSETQ. This CDR3 has 14 amino acids. Trimming removed 5 bases at V and 3 bases at J, with 14 bases between. CDR3 bases: TGCGCCAGCAGGGAAGAGGAGCTACACTATGGCTACACCTTC. Its protein product is CASREEELHYGYTF.

This clone was found a few times. The chain links TRBV6-5 to TRBJ1-2; no clear D gene. Between the trimmed V and J ends, which lost 0 bases and 4 bases, there was a span of 12 bases. The CDR3 spans 15 residues. Germline CDR1 MNHEY, CDR2 SVGAGI. Here the CDR3 DNA reads TGTGCCAGCAGTTACTCGAGGCAAGAGATCTATGGCTACACCTTC. Its translation is CASSYSRQEIYGYTF.

J is TRBJ2-1 and V is TRBV7-3; 7 bases map to TRBD2. Trimming cost V 5 bases and J 6 bases; bases outside gene matches: 10. The CDR3 is 15 residues long. Germline CDR1 reads SGHTA; CDR2 reads FQGTGA. CDR3 DNA: TGTGCCAGCAGCCCTCAGCTAGGCGGGAGCAATGAGCAGTTCTTC. Translation gives CASSPQLGGSNEQFF.

The rearrangement joins TRBV6-2 or TRBV6-3 to TRBJ1-2, with D perhaps matching TRBD1 (5 bases). CDR3 length equals 15 residues. V dropped 0 bases and J dropped 8 bases, with 16 bases sitting between them. Germline loops: CDR1 MNHEY, CDR2 SVGEGT. CDR3 in DNA: TGTGCCAGCAGTTACTCCCCGCTTGCAGGGAACGGCTACACCTTC. Protein: CASSYSPLAGNGYTF.

The chain recombines TRBV6-5 with TRBJ2-1; 8 bases are a match to TRBD2. V dropped 2 bases and J dropped 9; count of bases not matched to a gene: 9. Per germline, CDR1 MNHEY and CDR2 SVGAGI. The CDR3 is 15 amino acids. The CDR3 sequence is CASSYGVSGIGEQFF. Written as DNA, the CDR3 is TGTGCCAGCAGTTACGGCGTTAGCGGGATAGGTGAGCAGTTCTTC.

The chain combines TRBV3-1 (or the pseudogene TRBV3-2) with TRBJ2-3; D may be TRBD1 (6 bases). Trimming stripped 0 bases from V and 1 base from J, with 8 bases between. This CDR3 is built from 15 residues. Germline values: CDR1 LGHDT, CDR2 YNNKEL (reference sequence). The CDR3, as DNA: TGTGCCAGCAGCCAAGAGGCAGGGGGCACAGATACGCAGTATTTT. This translates into CASSQEAGGTDTQYF.

The genes are TRBV7-9 and TRBJ1-2, with no clear D. Germline CDR1 SEHNR, CDR2 FQNEAQ (reference sequence). The ends were cut back, 7 bases at V and 5 bases at J, with 14 bases in the middle. CDR3 length: 13 amino acids. The CDR3 region has the DNA TGTGCCAGCAACATGGGAGGGTGGTATGGCTACACCTTC. This encodes CASNMGGWYGYTF.

The chain combines TRBV7-6 with TRBJ2-1; 9 nucleotides match TRBD2. Germline V gives CDR1 SGHVS, CDR2 FNYEAQ. This CDR3 region has 16 residues. The V and J ends lost 5 bases and 7 bases, in that order; junction bases with no gene match: 12. This CDR3 is CASSRVLAGGANEQFF. The DNA of the CDR3 is TGTGCCAGCAGCCGTGTCTTGGCGGGAGGGGCAAATGAGCAGTTCTTC.

The chain is built from TRBV28 and TRBJ2-7, with 9 nucleotides matching TRBD1. The CDR3 is 14 amino acids. The V gene end was trimmed by 4 bases and the J gene end by 5 bases; junction bases not matched to a gene: 6. The V gene's germline CDR1 is MDHEN and CDR2 SYDVKM. The CDR3 loop is CASSSQGQGNEQYF. DNA for the CDR3: TGTGCCAGCAGTTCCCAGGGACAGGGTAACGAGCAGTACTTC. Full variable domain (rest looked up from reference TRBV28 and TRBJ2-7): DVKVTQSSRYLVKRTGEKVFLECVQDMDHENMFWYRQDPGLGLRLIYFSYDVKMKEKGDIPEGYSVSREKKERFSLILESASTNQTSMYLCASSSQGQGNEQYFGPGTRLTVT.

This clone has just a few counts. The CDR3 sequence is CASSLRLAGGEDEQFF. CDR3 DNA sequence: TGTGCCAGCAGCTTGAGACTAGCGGGAGGGGAAGATGAGCAGTTCTTC. This chain uses TRBV7-6 with TRBJ2-1; 14 positions agree with TRBD2. This CDR3 region has 16 residues. The germline V gene has CDR1 SGHVS and CDR2 FNYEAQ. Trimming cost V 3 bases and J 8 bases; bases outside gene matches: 6. Filled out from reference TRBV7-6 and TRBJ2-1, the complete variable domain reads GAGVSQSPRYKVTKRGQDVALRCDPISGHVSLYWYRQALGQGPEFLTYFNYEAQQDKSGLPNDRFSAERPEGSISTLTIQRTEQRDSAMYRCASSLRLAGGEDEQFFGPGTRLTVL.

The chain employs TRBV11-3 and TRBJ1-6, with 7 bases aligning to TRBD1. The CDR3 contains 14 residues. The ends lost 1 base at V and 10 bases at J; junction bases unmatched: 4. CDR1 and CDR2 from the germline V gene are SGHNT and YENEEA. This CDR3 is CASSLGDSSSPLHF. CDR3 nucleotides: TGTGCCAGCAGCTTAGGGGACAGCAGCTCACCCCTCCACTTT.

The chain links TRBV9 to TRBJ2-3; TRBD2 is a possible D gene (6 bases). This CDR3 is 18 amino acids long. Germline loops: CDR1 SGDLS, CDR2 YYNGEE. The ends were cut back, 3 bases at V and 2 bases at J, with 22 bases in the middle. CDR3 nucleotide sequence: TGTGCCAGCAGCGCCGTCAGTCGTGGTAGCGGCTCCACAGATACGCAGTATTTT. Residues: CASSAVSRGSGSTDTQYF.

The genes are TRBV5-1 and TRBJ2-2; tentatively, D is TRBD1 (6 bases). Trimming shortened V by 4 bases and J by 0 bases, and 10 bases separated the two germline ends. The V gene's germline CDR1 is SGHRS and CDR2 YFSETQ. The CDR3 runs 15 residues. The CDR3 DNA reads TGCGCCAGCAGCACCAGGGGACCGAACACCGGGGAGCTGTTTTTT. Protein: CASSTRGPNTGELFF.

This clone was counted between two and nine times. The chain uses TRBV11-1 and TRBJ2-2; 7 bases map to TRBD1. CDR3 size: 15 residues. Germline V gives CDR1 SGHAT, CDR2 FQDESV (reference sequence). Germline trimming cut 3 bases from V and 0 bases from J; bases unmatched to any gene: 1. The CDR3 bases are TGTGCCAGCAGCTTGACAGGGCCGAACACCGGGGAGCTGTTTTTT. Translated: CASSLTGPNTGELFF.

This chain links TRBV28 with TRBJ1-5; TRBD1 matches 7 bases. Germline CDR1 reads MDHEN; CDR2 reads SYDVKM. The CDR3 totals 13 residues. V was clipped by 6 bases and J by 6 bases; unmatched bases: 5. This chain's CDR3 is CASRTGFIQPQHF. CDR3 sequence (DNA): TGTGCCAGCAGGACAGGGTTCATTCAGCCCCAGCATTTT.

The genes are TRBV27 and TRBJ2-7, with D perhaps TRBD1 (6 bases). CDR1 is MNHEY and CDR2 is SMNVEV in the germline V gene (reference sequence). V shed 4 bases and J shed 3 bases, with 19 bases lying between them. The CDR3 runs to 16 residues. In DNA form, the CDR3 reads TGTGCCAGCAGTTCGTATTCGGGACATCTGTTCTACGAGCAGTACTTC. Amino acids: CASSSYSGHLFYEQYF.

A remark on this clone: Other DNA sequences in the sample encode the same CDR3. The rearrangement uses TRBV11-2 and TRBJ1-5; perhaps TRBD1 as D (5 bases). V lost 1 base and J lost 6, with 7 bases in between. The length of the CDR3 is 13 residues. From germline, CDR1 is SGHAT and CDR2 FQNNGV. CDR3 in DNA: TGTGCCAGCAGCTTAGGGGGGGGTCAGCCCCAGCATTTT. Protein sequence: CASSLGGGQPQHF. Using reference TRBV11-2 and TRBJ1-5 for the parts outside the CDR3, the full variable domain is EAGVAQSPRYKIIEKRQSVAFWCNPISGHATLYWYQQILGQGPKLLIQFQNNGVVDDSQLPKDRFSAERLKGVDSTLKIQPAKLEDSAVYLCASSLGGGQPQHFGDGTRLSIL.

The table lists this clone with a count of one. The identical CDR3 is also encoded by other nucleotide sequences in the sample. This chain joins TRBV10-3 and TRBJ1-5; D unresolved. The germline V gene has CDR1 ENHRY and CDR2 SYGVKD. This CDR3 has 15 residues. Between the trimmed V and J ends, which lost 0 bases and 4 bases, there was a span of 10 bases. The CDR3 region has the DNA TGTGCCATCAGTGAGTCCCGGGGTTCAAATCAGCCCCAGCATTTT. Its translation is CAISESRGSNQPQHF.

CDR3 coding DNA: TGCGCCAGCAGCCAAGGAAGTGGGGGCGATAGGGAAAAACTGTTTTTT. Its translation: CASSQGSGGDREKLFF. The V gene is TRBV4-1, the J gene TRBJ1-4, with D tentatively TRBD1 (6 bases). This CDR3 has 16 amino acids. Trimming removed 1 base at V and 8 bases at J, with 17 bases between. Per the germline V gene, CDR1 is MGHRA and CDR2 is YSYEKL.

This rearrangement joins TRBV18 to TRBJ1-2; D gene uncertain. The ends were cut back, 3 bases at V and 7 bases at J, with 12 bases in the middle. The CDR3 is 13 residues long. Germline CDR1 is KGHSH and CDR2 is LQKENI. The CDR3 region is CASSPGLFVGYTF. In DNA, the CDR3 is TGTGCCAGCTCACCGGGCCTCTTCGTTGGCTACACCTTC.

The chain recombines TRBV7-2 with TRBJ2-1, with D possibly TRBD2 on 6 matching bases. V was pared by 5 bases and J by 4 bases, with 12 bases between. Germline V gives CDR1 SGHTA, CDR2 FQGNSA. The CDR3 totals 14 residues. This chain's CDR3 is CASSLAGNYNEQFF. As DNA, the CDR3 is TGTGCCAGCAGCCTCGCGGGAAATTACAATGAGCAGTTCTTC.

V gene TRBV2 combines with J gene TRBJ1-1; 7 bases line up with TRBD1. Trimming removed 10 bases from V and 5 bases from J; junction bases left unmatched: 10. Germline CDR1 SNHLY, CDR2 FYNNEI. CDR3 length: 13 residues. The CDR3 sequence: CATRQGVETEAFF. In DNA, the CDR3 is TGTGCCACACGGCAGGGGGTCGAAACTGAAGCTTTCTTT.

The rearrangement links TRBV29-1 to TRBJ2-7; 8 bases are a match to TRBD2. Germline lookup yields CDR1 SQVTM and CDR2 ANQGSEA. There are 12 residues in the CDR3. The ends lost 6 bases at V and 6 bases at J; junction bases unmatched: 7. This chain's CDR3 is CSVKLAAREQYF. The CDR3 DNA sequence: TGCAGCGTGAAACTAGCGGCTCGCGAGCAGTACTTC.

V gene TRBV27 combines with J gene TRBJ2-7, with 7 bases identical to TRBD2. CDR3 size: 17 residues. Germline CDR1 MNHEY, CDR2 SMNVEV (reference sequence). V lost 0 bases, J lost 3 bases, and 11 bases stayed unmatched. In DNA, the CDR3 is TGTGCCAGCAGTTTATCGGGGACTACAGGTTATCGCTACGAGCAGTACTTC. Translating it yields CASSLSGTTGYRYEQYF.

This CDR3 reads CASSLGSGGYEQYF. The DNA for the CDR3 is TGTGCCAGCAGCTTAGGCAGCGGGGGATACGAGCAGTACTTC. The gene calls are TRBV5-4 and TRBJ2-7; 8 nucleotides match TRBD2. J gave up 4 bases and V 2 bases, and 5 bases lay outside the gene matches. CDR3 length equals 14 residues. Germline V gene sequence: CDR1 SGHNT, CDR2 YYREEE (reference sequence).

The V call is TRBV5-8, the J call TRBJ2-1, with TRBD2 identical over 11 bases. V gave up 2 bases and J gave up 7 bases; unmatched junction bases: 5. Germline V CDR1 and CDR2: SGHTS, YDEGEE. This CDR3 is 15 amino acids long. In DNA, the CDR3 is TGTGCCAGCAGCTTCCCCTTAGCGGGAGGGAATGAGCAGTTCTTC. It is translated as CASSFPLAGGNEQFF.

This chain joins TRBV27 and TRBJ2-1; 7 bases agree with TRBD1. V was clipped by 3 bases and J by 4 bases; unmatched bases: 0. CDR1 is MNHEY, CDR2 SMNVEV, per germline (reference sequence). There are 13 residues in the CDR3. CDR3 residues: CASSLGQYNEQFF. The CDR3 DNA follows: TGTGCCAGCAGTTTGGGACAGTACAATGAGCAGTTCTTC.

The chain uses TRBV5-4 and TRBJ2-5; 10 bases align to TRBD1. V shed 3 bases, J shed 5 bases, and the junction held 7 bases outside the gene matches. Germline lookup yields CDR1 SGHNT and CDR2 YYREEE (reference sequence). The CDR3 is 15 amino acids. CDR3 nucleotide sequence: TGTGCCAGCAGCTATGGGACAGGGGTTCGGGAGACCCAGTACTTC. Residues: CASSYGTGVRETQYF.

This sequence joins TRBV7-9 and TRBJ1-5; 8 bases agree with TRBD1. V shed 5 bases and J 5 bases; nucleotides not matched to a gene: 2. Per germline, CDR1 SEHNR and CDR2 FQNEAQ (reference sequence). The CDR3 has 13 amino acids. CDR3 DNA sequence: TGTGCCAGCAGCCCGGACAGGGATCAGCCCCAGCATTTT. It encodes CASSPDRDQPQHF.